These T cell receptor beta chains were read from a single sample in a study of T cell responses to AZD1222 COVID-19 vaccine. Only in-frame clones appear in the TCRdb table, and some are missing; sequencing was by immunoSEQ multiplex PCR. The sample contains just under 150,000 clones, nearly 90% of which appear only once. The sample in question was peripheral blood, obtained 28 days after the second dose of the MenACWY control vaccine. The origin of the receptors is an adult who received the MenACWY meningococcal vaccine as a control. CDR3s include the opening cysteine and the closing phenylalanine or tryptophan. The D gene is left open where the match is weak. Expanded clones are given a class, and other clones once, few, many or no size at all.

j_gene | v_gene | abundance | d_gene | CDR3aa | CDR3nt
TRBJ1-5 | TRBV12-3/TRBV12-4 | . | . | CASSSGTQPQHF | TGTGCCAGCAGTTCCGGGACTCAGCCCCAGCATTTT
TRBJ1-4 | TRBV7-9 | . | TRBD1 | CASSSRGTVYEKLFF | TGTGCCAGCAGCTCTAGGGGGACAGTATATGAAAAACTGTTTTTT
TRBJ1-3 | TRBV21-1 | . | . | CASSKVSADSGNTIYF | TGTGCCAGCAGCAAAGTTTCAGCCGACTCTGGAAACACCATATATTTT
TRBJ1-3 | TRBV7-2 | once | . | CASSLTGLSGNTIYF | TGTGCCAGCAGCTTAACGGGACTCTCTGGAAACACCATATATTTT
TRBJ2-1 | TRBV19 | . | TRBD2 | CASSIVIGGANEQFF | TGTGCCAGTAGTATAGTAATCGGGGGGGCCAATGAGCAGTTCTTC
TRBJ2-1 | TRBV6-2/TRBV6-3 | . | TRBD2 | CASSYGLAGLIDEQFF | TGTGCCAGCAGTTACGGGCTAGCGGGACTTATAGATGAGCAGTTCTTC
TRBJ2-7 | TRBV28 | . | . | CASSILGLEQYF | TGTGCCAGCAGCATACTAGGGCTCGAGCAGTACTTC
TRBJ1-1 | TRBV19 | . | TRBD1 | CASSIGRGTNTEAFF | TGTGCCAGTAGTATAGGCAGGGGGACGAACACTGAAGCTTTCTTT
TRBJ2-1 | TRBV7-3 | . | TRBD2 | CASSLLAANEQFF | TGTGCCAGCAGCTTACTAGCGGCGAATGAGCAGTTCTTC
TRBJ2-1 | TRBV7-8 | . | TRBD2 | CASSSGTSGGSAYNEQFF | TGTGCCAGCAGCTCCGGTACGAGCGGGGGGTCCGCCTACAATGAGCAGTTCTTC
TRBJ2-2 | TRBV10-3 | . | TRBD1 | CAISGDRDTGELFF | TGTGCCATCAGTGGGGACAGGGACACCGGGGAGCTGTTTTTT
TRBJ2-7 | TRBV5-1 | . | TRBD1 | CASSRQGVGQYF | TGCGCCAGCAGCCGACAGGGGGTCGGGCAGTACTTC
TRBJ2-1 | TRBV6-5 | . | . | CASSPRGGNEQFF | TGTGCCAGCAGCCCCAGAGGTGGCAATGAGCAGTTCTTC
TRBJ1-2 | TRBV24-1 | . | . | CATIVFGLRDYGYTF | TGTGCCACCATAGTTTTCGGACTTAGGGACTATGGCTACACCTTC
TRBJ1-1 | TRBV19 | once | . | CASSIGAARNTEAFF | TGTGCCAGTAGTATAGGGGCGGCCCGGAACACTGAAGCTTTCTTT
TRBJ1-1 | TRBV5-1 | . | . | CASSLGTGALGTEAFF | TGCGCCAGCAGCTTGGGTACGGGGGCGCTGGGTACTGAAGCTTTCTTT
TRBJ2-1 | TRBV18 | few | TRBD2 | CASSRPSGSAYNEQFF | TGTGCCAGCTCACGTCCTAGCGGGAGCGCCTACAATGAGCAGTTCTTC
TRBJ2-5 | TRBV11-3 | . | TRBD1 | CASSFFGDRAETQYF | TGTGCCAGCAGCTTTTTTGGGGACAGGGCCGAGACCCAGTACTTC
TRBJ1-2 | TRBV9 | . | TRBD1 | CASSVGAGGASLGYTF | TGTGCCAGCAGCGTAGGGGCAGGGGGCGCAAGTTTAGGCTACACCTTC
TRBJ1-2 | TRBV7-2 | . | . | CASSLDRFNYGYTF | TGTGCCAGCAGCTTAGACCGATTTAACTATGGCTACACCTTC
TRBJ1-5 | TRBV18 | . | TRBD1 | CASSPDRGYQPQHF | TGTGCCAGCTCACCGGACAGGGGATATCAGCCCCAGCATTTT
TRBJ2-1 | TRBV19 | few | . | CASSKGGRNNEQFF | TGTGCCAGTAGTAAGGGGGGGAGGAACAATGAGCAGTTCTTC
TRBJ1-5 | TRBV7-3 | . | TRBD1 | CASSSDRGQPQHF | TGTGCCAGCAGCTCGGACAGGGGACAGCCCCAGCATTTT
TRBJ2-1 | TRBV29-1 | . | . | CSGRGDYNEQFF | TGCAGCGGTCGTGGGGACTACAATGAGCAGTTCTTC
TRBJ2-3 | TRBV2 | . | . | CATGTRSTDTQYF | TGTGCCACCGGGACTCGTAGCACAGATACGCAGTATTTT
TRBJ1-2 | TRBV3-1/TRBV3-2 | . | . | CASSQDPSGLHYGYTF | TGTGCCAGCAGCCAAGACCCCTCTGGGCTCCACTATGGCTACACCTTC
TRBJ2-3 | TRBV6-6 | once | . | CASRPTDPGDDTQYF | TGTGCCAGCAGACCAACGGACCCGGGTGATGATACGCAGTATTTT
TRBJ1-1 | TRBV5-1 | . | TRBD1 | CASTVPGQRGTEAFF | TGCGCCAGCACCGTACCGGGACAGCGAGGGACTGAAGCTTTCTTT
TRBJ2-5 | TRBV9 | . | . | CASSVARPGAQETQYF | TGTGCCAGCAGCGTAGCTCGCCCGGGGGCCCAAGAGACCCAGTACTTC
TRBJ2-3 | TRBV7-2 | . | . | CASSRIRRFISTDTQYF | TGTGCCAGCAGCCGTATTCGTAGGTTCATTAGCACAGATACGCAGTATTTT
TRBJ1-2 | TRBV18 | . | TRBD1 | CASFGQGNGYTF | TGTGCCAGCTTTGGACAGGGAAATGGCTACACCTTC
TRBJ2-3 | TRBV3-1/TRBV3-2 | . | . | CASSHGRGQATDTQYF | TGTGCCAGCAGCCATGGGAGGGGACAGGCCACAGATACGCAGTATTTT
TRBJ2-2 | TRBV6-5 | . | . | CASSRLATNTGELFF | TGTGCCAGCAGTCGCCTAGCGACGAACACCGGGGAGCTGTTTTTT
TRBJ2-2 | TRBV7-7 | . | . | CASSLDGPNTGELFF | TGTGCTAGCAGCTTAGACGGGCCGAACACCGGGGAGCTGTTTTTT
TRBJ1-1 | TRBV27 | . | . | CASSFGAETVNTEAFF | TGTGCCAGCAGTTTCGGGGCTGAGACAGTGAACACTGAAGCTTTCTTT
TRBJ2-3 | TRBV15 | . | TRBD2 | CATSRGQGGLDTQYF | TGTGCCACCAGCAGAGGGCAGGGAGGGCTCGATACGCAGTATTTT
TRBJ1-1 | TRBV4-3 | . | . | CASSLSLPGANMNTEAFF | TGCGCCAGCAGCCTATCTTTACCGGGGGCTAACATGAACACTGAAGCTTTCTTT
TRBJ1-1 | TRBV10-3 | . | . | CATTHPGNTEAFF | TGTGCCACCACTCACCCAGGGAACACTGAAGCTTTCTTT
TRBJ2-7 | TRBV7-6 | . | . | CASSLARSYEQYF | TGTGCCAGCAGCTTAGCTCGATCCTACGAGCAGTACTTC
TRBJ1-5 | TRBV19 | . | TRBD1 | CASSTGTVGNQPQHF | TGTGCCAGTAGTACGGGGACAGTCGGCAATCAGCCCCAGCATTTT
TRBJ1-5 | TRBV3-1/TRBV3-2 | . | . | CASSQARSTRGGDQPQHF | TGTGCCAGCAGCCAGGCTCGATCCACCAGGGGAGGCGATCAGCCCCAGCATTTT
TRBJ1-2 | TRBV7-9 | once | . | CASSPEVKVYGYTF | TGTGCCAGCAGCCCCGAGGTGAAGGTTTATGGCTACACCTTC
TRBJ1-1 | TRBV3-1/TRBV3-2 | . | . | CASSPPIGVWGTEAFF | TGTGCCAGCAGCCCTCCCATCGGGGTTTGGGGCACTGAAGCTTTCTTT
TRBJ1-4 | TRBV28 | . | TRBD1 | CASSFRQGDGEKLFF | TGTGCCAGCAGTTTTAGACAGGGGGACGGGGAAAAACTGTTTTTT
TRBJ1-2 | TRBV24-1 | . | TRBD1 | CATSDRTGGNYGYTF | TGTGCCACCAGTGACCGGACAGGGGGGAACTATGGCTACACCTTC
TRBJ2-1 | TRBV7-9 | . | TRBD2 | CASSLGGTGGRKNEQFF | TGTGCCAGCAGCTTAGGGGGGACTGGCGGGAGGAAGAATGAGCAGTTCTTC
TRBJ1-2 | TRBV4-1 | . | TRBD1 | CASSQAGGSYGYTF | TGCGCCAGCAGCCAAGCAGGGGGCAGCTATGGCTACACCTTC
TRBJ1-2 | TRBV11-2 | . | . | CASSLLGQNYGYTF | TGTGCCAGCAGCTTATTGGGCCAGAACTATGGCTACACCTTC
TRBJ1-1 | TRBV2 | . | TRBD1 | CASSDTGGTEAFF | TGTGCCAGCAGTGATACAGGGGGCACTGAAGCTTTCTTT
TRBJ1-1 | TRBV7-3 | once | . | CASSLLPFGTEAFF | TGTGCCAGCAGCTTATTGCCGTTTGGGACTGAAGCTTTCTTT
TRBJ2-5 | TRBV2 | . | TRBD2 | CASSEGLAGYETQYF | TGTGCCAGCAGTGAAGGACTAGCGGGGTATGAGACCCAGTACTTC
TRBJ1-1 | TRBV7-9 | . | TRBD1 | CASSQTGGGTEAFF | TGTGCCAGCAGCCAGACAGGGGGCGGAACTGAAGCTTTCTTT
TRBJ1-1 | TRBV27 | . | . | CASRQMGTEAFF | TGTGCCAGCCGACAGATGGGAACTGAAGCTTTCTTT
TRBJ1-1 | TRBV15 | . | . | CATSLPREIEAFF | TGTGCCACCAGCTTACCACGGGAGATTGAAGCTTTCTTT